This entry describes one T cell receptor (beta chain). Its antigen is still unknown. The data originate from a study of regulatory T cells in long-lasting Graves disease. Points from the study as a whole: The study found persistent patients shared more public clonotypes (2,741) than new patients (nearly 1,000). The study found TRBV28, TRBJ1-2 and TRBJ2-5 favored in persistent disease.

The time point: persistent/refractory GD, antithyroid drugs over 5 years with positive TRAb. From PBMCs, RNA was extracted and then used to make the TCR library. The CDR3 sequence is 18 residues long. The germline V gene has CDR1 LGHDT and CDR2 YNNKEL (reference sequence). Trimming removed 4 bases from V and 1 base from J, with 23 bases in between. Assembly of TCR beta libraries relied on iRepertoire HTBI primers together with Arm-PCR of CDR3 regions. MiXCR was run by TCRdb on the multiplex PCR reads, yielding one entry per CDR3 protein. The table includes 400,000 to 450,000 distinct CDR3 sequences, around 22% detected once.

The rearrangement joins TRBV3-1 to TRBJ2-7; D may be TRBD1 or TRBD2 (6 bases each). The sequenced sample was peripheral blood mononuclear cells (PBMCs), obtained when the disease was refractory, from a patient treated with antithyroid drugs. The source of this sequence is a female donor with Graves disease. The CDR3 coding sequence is TGTGCCAGCAGCCGCAGTTATCCCGGGCAGGGGACTTCCTACGAGCAGTACTTC. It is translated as CASSRSYPGQGTSYEQYF.